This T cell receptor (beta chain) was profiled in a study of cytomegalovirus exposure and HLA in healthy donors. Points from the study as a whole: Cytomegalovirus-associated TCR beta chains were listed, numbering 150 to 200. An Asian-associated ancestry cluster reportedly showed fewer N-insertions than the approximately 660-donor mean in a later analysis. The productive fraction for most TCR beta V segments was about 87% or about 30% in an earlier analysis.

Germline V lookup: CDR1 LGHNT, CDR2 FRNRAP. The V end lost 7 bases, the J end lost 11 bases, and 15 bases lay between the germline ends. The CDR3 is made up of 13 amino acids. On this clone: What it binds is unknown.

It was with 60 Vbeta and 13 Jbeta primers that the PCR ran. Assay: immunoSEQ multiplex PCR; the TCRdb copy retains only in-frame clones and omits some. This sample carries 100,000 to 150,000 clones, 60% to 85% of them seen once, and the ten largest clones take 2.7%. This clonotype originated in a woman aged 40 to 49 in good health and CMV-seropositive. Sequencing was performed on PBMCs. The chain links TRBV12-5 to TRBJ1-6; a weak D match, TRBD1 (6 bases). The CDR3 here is CASALDSSPPLHF. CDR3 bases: TGTGCTAGTGCCCTGGACAGTAGTCCACCCCTCCACTTT.